The next 21 T cell receptor beta chains were all read from a single sample in a study of T cell changes during pregnancy in multiple sclerosis. Using immunoSEQ multiplex PCR, the repertoire was profiled, and TCRdb retains in-frame clones only, with some absent. Of 20,000 to 25,000 clones in the sample, around nine tenths were seen once. The starting material was CD8+ T cells from peripheral blood mononuclear cells, obtained in the first trimester of pregnancy. The source is a female donor in good health, enrolled as a control in a pregnancy study.

The rearrangement links TRBV6-5 to TRBJ2-2, with D possibly TRBD2 on 5 matching bases. Germline CDR1 is MNHEY and CDR2 is SVGAGI. The CDR3 runs 13 residues. Between the trimmed V and J ends, which lost 0 bases and 6 bases, there was a span of 5 bases. The CDR3 DNA reads TGTGCCAGCAGTTACTCGAGGGCCGGGGAGCTGTTTTTT. The encoded protein is CASSYSRAGELFF.

This rearrangement joins TRBV10-2 to TRBJ2-7, with 7 bases that match TRBD1. This CDR3 has 13 amino acids. V shed 10 bases and J 3 bases; nucleotides not matched to a gene: 9. The germline V gene encodes CDR1 WSHSY and CDR2 SAAADI. As DNA, the CDR3 is TGCGCCATTAGGGACAGCTCGATCTACGAGCAGTACTTC. Encoded protein: CAIRDSSIYEQYF.

The rearrangement links TRBV30 to TRBJ1-5; tentative D call: TRBD1 (5 bases). With 0 bases removed from V and 3 bases from J, the gap between germline ends came to 6 bases. In germline, CDR1 is GTSNPN, CDR2 SVGIG (reference sequence). The CDR3 sequence is 13 residues long. In nucleotides, the CDR3 is TGTGCCTGGAGTGTACAGGACAATCAGCCCCAGCATTTT. This encodes CAWSVQDNQPQHF.

This clone came up a few times. V gene TRBV19 combines with J gene TRBJ1-1; the D is unclear. The CDR3 consists of 12 residues. CDR1 LNHDA and CDR2 SQIVND come from the germline V gene (reference sequence). The ends were cut back, 5 bases at V and 6 bases at J, with 10 bases in the middle. CDR3 loop: CASSPRAAEAFF. In nucleotides, the CDR3 is TGTGCCAGTAGTCCTAGAGCGGCTGAAGCTTTCTTT.

This clone was counted once. This chain joins TRBV4-2 and TRBJ2-6, with 9 bases aligning to TRBD1. The CDR3 runs 17 residues. Germline V gene lookup returns CDR1 LGHNA and CDR2 YNFKEQ. J gave up 5 bases and V 3 bases, and 8 bases lay outside the gene matches. CDR3 region: CASSQPRDRVWANVLTF. The CDR3 DNA reads as TGTGCCAGCAGCCAGCCCCGGGACAGGGTATGGGCCAACGTCCTGACTTTC.

This clone was recorded many times. The chain has TRBV9 and TRBJ2-3; TRBD2 agrees at 7 bases. V shed 4 bases, J shed 0 bases, and the junction held 5 bases outside the gene matches. CDR1 and CDR2 (germline): SGDLS, YYNGEE. The CDR3 is 15 amino acids. CDR3 sequence: CASSPREGSTDTQYF. CDR3 DNA: TGTGCCAGCAGCCCGAGGGAGGGCAGCACAGATACGCAGTATTTT.

The V call is TRBV15, the J call TRBJ1-1; D is undetermined. Trimming took off 0 bases at V and 7 bases at J, with 15 bases between the two ends. The CDR3 runs to 15 residues. Germline loops: CDR1 LNHNV, CDR2 YYDKDF (reference sequence). The DNA for the CDR3 is TGTGCCACCAGCAGAGATTCGGGGTTTTCGGATGAAGCTTTCTTT. Translation: CATSRDSGFSDEAFF.

V and J are TRBV7-9 and TRBJ2-1; 7 nucleotides line up with TRBD2. Losses at the gene ends were 3 bases for V and 9 bases for J; bases not matched to a gene: 11. Germline values: CDR1 SEHNR, CDR2 FQNEAQ (reference sequence). The length of the CDR3 is 15 residues. The CDR3 spells CASSLVAGKDSEQFF. Written as DNA, the CDR3 is TGTGCCAGCAGCTTGGTAGCGGGTAAAGATAGTGAGCAGTTCTTC.

V gene TRBV28 combines with J gene TRBJ1-5; D is possibly TRBD1 (5 bases). Germline V gene lookup returns CDR1 MDHEN and CDR2 SYDVKM. The CDR3 covers 14 residues. With 6 bases removed from V and 7 bases from J, the gap between germline ends came to 16 bases. The CDR3, as DNA: TGTGCCAGCAGACCACAGGATTTTGGGCAGCCCCAGCATTTT. Amino acids: CASRPQDFGQPQHF.

V gene TRBV5-8 combines with J gene TRBJ2-7; 11 bases match TRBD2. The CDR3 is 17 amino acids. The V segment lost 0 bases and the J segment 5 bases; nucleotides outside the gene matches: 10. Germline V gene sequence: CDR1 SGHTS, CDR2 YDEGEE. In DNA, the CDR3 is TGTGCCAGCAGCTTGGATTTCGGGACTAGCGGACTAAACGAGCAGTACTTC. Encoded protein: CASSLDFGTSGLNEQYF.

The chain employs TRBV6-4 and TRBJ2-1; possible D gene TRBD1, 6 bases. V was clipped by 2 bases and J by 2 bases, with 10 bases between them. The germline CDR1 and CDR2 sequences are MRHNA and SNTAGT. This CDR3 spans 15 amino acids. CDR3 bases: TGTGCCAGCAGTGACGAATCAGGGGCCTACAATGAGCAGTTCTTC. Its translation: CASSDESGAYNEQFF.

The V call is TRBV6-6, the J call TRBJ2-1; perhaps TRBD1 as D (5 bases). Germline CDR1 and CDR2: MNHNY and SVGAGI (reference sequence). Trimming cost V 4 bases and J 0 bases, with 10 bases left between them. The length of the CDR3 is 15 residues. CDR3 bases: TGTGCCAGCAGTTCTTCACAGGCCTCCTACAATGAGCAGTTCTTC. Encoded protein: CASSSSQASYNEQFF.

The J gene is TRBJ2-6, the V gene TRBV27; 9 nucleotides align to TRBD2. The CDR3 is 15 amino acids. V was pared by 6 bases and J by 4 bases, with 4 bases of the junction left unmatched. Per germline, CDR1 MNHEY and CDR2 SMNVEV (reference sequence). This CDR3 reads CASREGTSGANVLTF. Here the CDR3 DNA reads TGTGCCAGCAGAGAAGGGACTAGCGGGGCCAACGTCCTGACTTTC.

This clone was seen more than once but under ten times. CDR3 bases: TGCGCCAGCAGCCGCACTGCCCCGAACACTGAAGCTTTCTTT. Protein: CASSRTAPNTEAFF. The chain combines TRBV4-1 with TRBJ1-1; D gene unclear. The CDR3 covers 14 residues. Deletions cut 4 bases from V and 1 base from J, with 10 bases between. Germline lookup yields CDR1 MGHRA and CDR2 YSYEKL.

The chain uses TRBV9 and TRBJ1-1; TRBD1 matches 7 bases. The CDR3 spans 16 residues. V was pared by 1 base and J by 4 bases, with 10 bases of the junction left unmatched. Germline CDR1 reads SGDLS; CDR2 reads YYNGEE. The DNA of the CDR3 is TGTGCCAGCAGCGTACCCACGGACAGGCCTTCCACTGAAGCTTTCTTT. Its protein is CASSVPTDRPSTEAFF.

The chain carries TRBV5-1 and TRBJ2-1, with 10 bases lining up with TRBD2. Trimming at V came to 2 bases and at J to 1 base, leaving 6 bases not matched to a gene. The CDR3 runs to 17 residues. Germline CDR1 reads SGHRS; CDR2 reads YFSETQ. The CDR3 loop is CASSFFSGGPSYNEQFF. Here the CDR3 DNA reads TGCGCCAGCAGCTTTTTTAGCGGGGGGCCTTCCTACAATGAGCAGTTCTTC.

The chain recombines TRBV19 with TRBJ1-3; TRBD1 agrees at 9 bases. CDR1 and CDR2 (germline): LNHDA, SQIVND (reference sequence). The J segment lost 1 base and the V segment lost 7 bases, leaving 5 bases of the junction unmatched. This CDR3 is built from 15 residues. The CDR3 reads CASTAGTGSGNTIYF. CDR3 nucleotides: TGTGCCAGTACCGCCGGGACAGGGTCTGGAAACACCATATATTTT.

The V gene is TRBV6-5, the J gene TRBJ1-5; D uncertain. CDR1 and CDR2 from the germline V gene are MNHEY and SVGAGI. The CDR3 length is 13 residues. V was pared by 7 bases and J by 5 bases, with 12 bases between. As DNA, the CDR3 is TGTGCCAGCACGGAGGGAGCAGATCAGCCCCAGCATTTT. This codes for CASTEGADQPQHF.

The gene calls are TRBV6-4 and TRBJ2-5; TRBD2 matches 7 bases. This CDR3 comprises 15 residues. Germline CDR1 MRHNA, CDR2 SNTAGT. The V segment lost 4 bases and the J segment 0 bases; nucleotides outside the gene matches: 5. The CDR3, as DNA: TGTGCCAGCAGTGTAATGGCGGGGGACCAAGAGACCCAGTACTTC. Its translation: CASSVMAGDQETQYF.

This chain connects TRBV7-2 to TRBJ2-2, with D uncertain. The CDR3 is made up of 13 amino acids. V shed 2 bases and J shed 6 bases, with 7 bases lying between them. Per the germline V gene, CDR1 is SGHTA and CDR2 is FQGNSA. As DNA, the CDR3 is TGTGCCAGCAGCTTAAGAGAATCCGGGGAGCTGTTTTTT. Translated: CASSLRESGELFF.

The CDR3, as DNA: TGTGCCAGTAGTATCTGGACCAAGGGGGCCCCGAACACCGGGGAGCTGTTTTTT. Protein: CASSIWTKGAPNTGELFF. The chain is built from TRBV19 and TRBJ2-2; 7 bases agree with TRBD1. Germline V gives CDR1 LNHDA, CDR2 SQIVND (reference sequence). The J segment lost 0 bases and the V segment lost 3 bases, leaving 10 bases of the junction unmatched. The CDR3 contains 18 residues.